The 30 T cell receptor beta chains below were found in one sample sequenced in a study of cytomegalovirus exposure and HLA in healthy donors. Amplification used 60 Vbeta primers and 13 Jbeta primers. Sequencing was performed with immunoSEQ multiplex PCR; in TCRdb, only in-frame clones are kept and a portion is missing. The sample has 100,000 to 150,000 clones; around 83% are singletons. The specimen was PBMCs. These receptors were taken from a girl aged 2-15 years in good health and CMV-seronegative.

The chain employs TRBV5-1 and TRBJ2-7, with 8 bases identical to TRBD1. Germline loops: CDR1 SGHRS, CDR2 YFSETQ. CDR3 size: 15 residues. Trimming removed 2 bases from V and 3 bases from J; junction bases left unmatched: 7. The DNA of the CDR3 is TGCGCCAGCAGCTTAACGATGGGACAGGTCTACGAGCAGTACTTC. Protein product: CASSLTMGQVYEQYF.

The chain has TRBV7-8 and TRBJ2-1, with no clear D. Germline CDR1 SGHVS, CDR2 FQNEAQ. CDR3 length equals 11 residues. V shed 3 bases and J shed 10 bases, with 7 bases lying between them. The CDR3 DNA sequence: TGTGCCAGCAGCTTGAACGAGGAGCAGTTCTTC. Its translation is CASSLNEEQFF.

The chain links TRBV25-1 to TRBJ1-1, with a tentative D call TRBD1 (6 bases). The V gene lost 5 bases and the J gene lost 4 bases, with 17 bases spanning the gap. The germline V gene encodes CDR1 MGHDK and CDR2 SYGVNS. This CDR3 has 15 residues. The CDR3 DNA is TGTGCCAGCAGTCATGATGACAGGACGGGCACTGAAGCTTTCTTT. Its translation is CASSHDDRTGTEAFF.

The CDR3 DNA sequence: TGCAGCGTAGGAGACAGGGGAGCTAACTATGGCTACACCTTC. Its translation is CSVGDRGANYGYTF. V and J are TRBV29-1 and TRBJ1-2; 8 bases agree with TRBD1. This CDR3 has 14 amino acids. Trimming removed 6 bases from V and 0 bases from J; junction bases left unmatched: 6. CDR1 and CDR2 (germline): SQVTM, ANQGSEA.

The chain employs TRBV29-1 and TRBJ2-3, with D unresolved. V was cut by 4 bases and J by 5 bases, with 10 bases left in between. From germline, CDR1 is SQVTM and CDR2 ANQGSEA. The CDR3 consists of 12 residues. The CDR3 here is CSVARSKDTQYF. DNA for the CDR3: TGCAGCGTTGCTCGGTCCAAAGATACGCAGTATTTT.

The chain is built from TRBV11-2 and TRBJ2-1, with a possible D match to TRBD1 (6 bases). Trimming took off 7 bases at V and 5 bases at J, with 21 bases between the two ends. Germline V gives CDR1 SGHAT, CDR2 FQNNGV. The CDR3 has 16 amino acids. The CDR3 protein is CASTLDTGWGDNEQFF. The CDR3 nucleotides are TGTGCCAGCACCCTAGACACAGGGTGGGGAGACAATGAGCAGTTCTTC.

The V gene is TRBV4-3, the J gene TRBJ1-1; D ambiguous. Trimming left V 1 base short and J 6 bases short, with 15 bases between. Germline values: CDR1 LGHNA, CDR2 YSLEER. This CDR3 has 15 residues. The CDR3, as DNA: TGCGCCAGCAGCCAAGTTTGGCTTCGGGGTCCTGAAGCTTTCTTT. Its translation: CASSQVWLRGPEAFF.

The chain couples TRBV19 to TRBJ1-1; D gene unclear. V lost 4 bases and J 3 bases, leaving 9 bases between the germline ends. Germline V gene lookup returns CDR1 LNHDA and CDR2 SQIVND (reference sequence). The CDR3 contains 13 residues. CDR3 bases: TGTGCCAGTAGTAATGTCCGGGACACTGAAGCTTTCTTT. This codes for CASSNVRDTEAFF. The variable domain in full, completed from reference TRBV19 and TRBJ1-1, reads DGGITQSPKYLFRKEGQNVTLSCEQNLNHDAMYWYRQDPGQGLRLIYYSQIVNDFQKGDIAEGYSVSREKKESFPLTVTSAQKNPTAFYLCASSNVRDTEAFFGQGTRLTVV.

V gene TRBV7-2 combines with J gene TRBJ2-2; the D gene is possibly TRBD2 (6 bases). V lost 5 bases and J 4 bases, leaving 11 bases between the germline ends. Germline V CDR1 and CDR2: SGHTA, FQGNSA. The CDR3 spans 14 residues. CDR3 in amino acids: CASSTGVSTGELFF. CDR3 DNA sequence: TGTGCCAGCAGCACGGGAGTGAGCACCGGGGAGCTGTTTTTT. Filled out from reference TRBV7-2 and TRBJ2-2, the complete variable domain reads GAGVSQSPSNKVTEKGKDVELRCDPISGHTALYWYRQSLGQGLEFLIYFQGNSAPDKSGLPSDRFSAERTGGSVSTLTIQRTQQEDSAVYLCASSTGVSTGELFFGEGSRLTVL.

This chain links TRBV4-1 with TRBJ2-6, with a weak D call TRBD1 (6 bases). Trimming cost V 4 bases and J 2 bases, with 12 bases left between them. The CDR3 is 16 amino acids. The germline gives CDR1 MGHRA, CDR2 YSYEKL. CDR3 nucleotide sequence: TGCGCCAGCAGCCCCCACAGGGATCCTGGGGCCAACGTCCTGACTTTC. Its protein product is CASSPHRDPGANVLTF.

The chain combines TRBV28 with TRBJ1-6, with D perhaps TRBD1 (6 bases). The V end lost 5 bases, the J end lost 6 bases, and 14 bases lay between the germline ends. CDR1 is MDHEN and CDR2 is SYDVKM in the germline V gene. The CDR3 runs 15 residues. CDR3 sequence reads: CASSPSGTPNSPLHF. The CDR3 DNA follows: TGTGCCAGCAGTCCCTCCGGGACACCTAATTCACCCCTCCACTTT.

This clone has a single count. The chain couples TRBV19 to TRBJ2-1, with 8 bases identical to TRBD2. CDR1 and CDR2 from the germline V gene are LNHDA and SQIVND (reference sequence). The V segment lost 3 bases and the J segment 1 base; nucleotides outside the gene matches: 2. The CDR3 spans 15 residues. CDR3 nucleotide sequence: TGTGCCAGTAGTATGGGACTAGGATCCTACAATGAGCAGTTCTTC. As protein: CASSMGLGSYNEQFF.

This chain joins TRBV7-9 and TRBJ2-3; 15 bases line up with TRBD2. Trimming removed 9 bases from V and 3 bases from J; junction bases left unmatched: 7. Germline V CDR1 and CDR2: SEHNR, FQNEAQ (reference sequence). The CDR3 extends over 16 amino acids. The CDR3 DNA follows: TGTGCCAGTACGCCGGGACTAGCGGGAGGAACAGATACGCAGTATTTT. Translating it yields CASTPGLAGGTDTQYF.

The table lists this clone with a few counts. DNA for the CDR3: TGCGCCAGCAGCCATGATACAGGGTCAGGTTCTGGAAACACCATATATTTT. Residues: CASSHDTGSGSGNTIYF. The chain is built from TRBV4-1 and TRBJ1-3; D perhaps matches TRBD1 (6 bases). V shed 3 bases and J shed 1 base, with 16 bases lying between them. From germline, CDR1 is MGHRA and CDR2 YSYEKL. The CDR3 contains 17 residues.

A remark on this clone: One end of the junction fails to match germline, which may point to a read error. This specimen includes other DNA sequences encoding the same CDR3. V gene TRBV30 combines with J gene TRBJ2-4, with 11 bases that match TRBD1. CDR1 is GTSNPN, CDR2 SVGIG, per germline (reference sequence). The CDR3 extends over 17 amino acids. The CDR3 region has the DNA TGCGCCTGGCCGATCTGGCCGGGACAGGGGGGAGGGAACATTCAGTACTTC. Translated, it gives CAWPIWPGQGGGNIQYF. The full variable domain, with the rest looked up from reference TRBV30 and TRBJ2-4, is SQTIHQWPATLVQPVGSPLSLECTVEGTSNPNLYWYRQAAGRGLQLLFYSVGIGQISSEVPQNLSASRPQDRQFILSSKKLLLSDSGFYLCAWPIWPGQGGGNIQYFGAGTRLSVL.

The chain recombines TRBV5-4 with TRBJ2-1; a possible D gene is TRBD1 (6 bases). CDR1 and CDR2 (germline): SGHNT, YYREEE (reference sequence). V was cut by 2 bases and J by 8 bases, with 14 bases left in between. The CDR3 covers 14 residues. This CDR3 is CASSFFDRIDEQFF. The DNA of the CDR3 is TGTGCCAGCAGCTTTTTCGACAGGATCGATGAGCAGTTCTTC. The complete variable domain, with remaining parts taken from reference TRBV5-4 and TRBJ2-1, reads ETGVTQSPTHLIKTRGQQVTLRCSSQSGHNTVSWYQQALGQGPQFIFQYYREEENGRGNFPPRFSGLQFPNYSSELNVNALELDDSALYLCASSFFDRIDEQFFGPGTRLTVL.

The gene calls are TRBV11-2 and TRBJ2-3; unclear D gene. V was shortened by 0 bases and J by 3 bases, with 10 bases between the two germline ends. The germline V gene encodes CDR1 SGHAT and CDR2 FQNNGV. The CDR3 totals 15 residues. The CDR3 nucleotides are TGTGCCAGCAGCTTAGAGGGCACCGGAACAGATACGCAGTATTTT. Amino acids: CASSLEGTGTDTQYF. The whole variable domain, remainder taken from reference TRBV11-2 and TRBJ2-3, is EAGVAQSPRYKIIEKRQSVAFWCNPISGHATLYWYQQILGQGPKLLIQFQNNGVVDDSQLPKDRFSAERLKGVDSTLKIQPAKLEDSAVYLCASSLEGTGTDTQYFGPGTRLTVL.

The chain carries TRBV4-1 and TRBJ2-3, with 12 bases lining up with TRBD2. The germline CDR1 and CDR2 sequences are MGHRA and YSYEKL. The junction had 5 bases not matched to a gene; V was cut back by 3 bases and J by 4 bases. The CDR3 consists of 16 residues. As DNA, the CDR3 is TGCGCCAGCAGCCAGTCACTAGCGGGGGGTGCAGATACGCAGTATTTT. It codes for CASSQSLAGGADTQYF.

V gene TRBV7-9 combines with J gene TRBJ1-1; 8 bases match TRBD1. Germline V gene sequence: CDR1 SEHNR, CDR2 FQNEAQ (reference sequence). The CDR3 covers 13 residues. J was trimmed by 7 bases and V by 4 bases; bases with no gene match: 5. CDR3 region: CASSWQGAGEAFF. DNA for the CDR3: TGTGCCAGCAGCTGGCAGGGGGCAGGTGAAGCTTTCTTT.

J is TRBJ1-2 and V is TRBV19; 10 bases match TRBD1. This CDR3 comprises 14 residues. Per the germline V gene, CDR1 is LNHDA and CDR2 is SQIVND (reference sequence). Trimming removed 4 bases from V and 4 bases from J; junction bases left unmatched: 3. The CDR3 region is CASSTDRGGYGYTF. CDR3 in DNA: TGTGCCAGTAGTACGGACAGGGGGGGCTATGGCTACACCTTC.

This chain uses TRBV18 with TRBJ2-5; D gene unclear. CDR3 size: 13 residues. CDR1 is KGHSH and CDR2 is LQKENI in the germline V gene. V was cut by 4 bases and J by 1 base, with 7 bases left in between. CDR3 sequence: CASSRALQETQYF. The CDR3 DNA sequence: TGTGCCAGCTCACGGGCCCTCCAAGAGACCCAGTACTTC. Complete variable domain (other parts from reference TRBV18 and TRBJ2-5): NAGVMQNPRHLVRRRGQEARLRCSPMKGHSHVYWYRQLPEEGLKFMVYLQKENIIDESGMPKERFSAEFPKEGPSILRIQQVVRGDSAAYFCASSRALQETQYFGPGTRLLVL.

The genes are TRBV15 and TRBJ1-1, with no clear D. The V end lost 0 bases, the J end lost 1 base, and 6 bases lay between the germline ends. The CDR3 sequence is 14 residues long. Germline-derived CDR1 and CDR2 are LNHNV and YYDKDF (reference sequence). The DNA for the CDR3 is TGTGCCACCAGCAGAGAGGAGGGGAACACTGAAGCTTTCTTT. This encodes CATSREEGNTEAFF.

The chain uses TRBV5-8 and TRBJ2-5, with 7 bases identical to TRBD2. Trimming at V came to 2 bases and at J to 5 bases, leaving 3 bases not matched to a gene. The germline V gene encodes CDR1 SGHTS and CDR2 YDEGEE. The CDR3 consists of 13 residues. The CDR3 spells CASSFLGGETQYF. Written as DNA, the CDR3 is TGTGCCAGCAGCTTCCTCGGGGGGGAGACCCAGTACTTC.

V is TRBV5-1 and J is TRBJ1-6, with TRBD1 as a possible D gene (6 bases). V was trimmed by 5 bases and J by 0 bases, leaving 15 bases between them. The germline gives CDR1 SGHRS, CDR2 YFSETQ. The length of the CDR3 is 17 residues. CDR3 nucleotide sequence: TGCGCCAGCAGGAGGGGGGGAGGGAGCTCCTATAATTCACCCCTCCACTTT. Its protein product is CASRRGGGSSYNSPLHF.

The rearrangement links TRBV19 to TRBJ2-3, with 8 bases fitting TRBD2. In germline, CDR1 is LNHDA, CDR2 SQIVND (reference sequence). This CDR3 has 18 amino acids. V shed 6 bases, J shed 2 bases, and the junction held 16 bases outside the gene matches. The CDR3 loop is CASSPTVRWRGVTDTQYF. The CDR3 nucleotides read TGTGCCAGTAGCCCAACCGTTAGGTGGCGGGGGGTCACAGATACGCAGTATTTT. Filled out from reference TRBV19 and TRBJ2-3, the complete variable domain reads DGGITQSPKYLFRKEGQNVTLSCEQNLNHDAMYWYRQDPGQGLRLIYYSQIVNDFQKGDIAEGYSVSREKKESFPLTVTSAQKNPTAFYLCASSPTVRWRGVTDTQYFGPGTRLTVL.

The rearrangement joins TRBV7-8 to TRBJ2-5, with D possibly TRBD2 on 5 matching bases. The CDR3 spans 12 residues. Trimming pared 10 bases from V and 5 bases from J, leaving 14 bases between. Per the germline V gene, CDR1 is SGHVS and CDR2 is FQNEAQ. CDR3 region: CATREGTETQYF. The CDR3 DNA sequence: TGTGCCACCCGGGAAGGAACCGAGACCCAGTACTTC. Variable domain in full (rest from reference TRBV7-8 and TRBJ2-5): GAGVSQSPRYKVAKRGQDVALRCDPISGHVSLFWYQQALGQGPEFLTYFQNEAQLDKSGLPSDRFFAERPEGSVSTLKIQRTQQEDSAVYLCATREGTETQYFGPGTRLLVL.

The V call is TRBV28, the J call TRBJ2-3; 10 bases match TRBD2. The CDR3 covers 15 residues. The junction had 7 bases not matched to a gene; V was cut back by 8 bases and J by 2 bases. Germline assignment: CDR1 MDHEN and CDR2 SYDVKM. Here the CDR3 DNA reads TGTGCCAGCGGGACTAGCGCCATAAACACAGATACGCAGTATTTT. Its protein is CASGTSAINTDTQYF.

The rearrangement links TRBV2 to TRBJ2-2; 13 nucleotides align to TRBD2. J was trimmed by 6 bases and V by 8 bases; bases with no gene match: 15. The CDR3 is made up of 18 amino acids. CDR1 and CDR2 (germline): SNHLY, FYNNEI. Here the CDR3 reads CASCTLTSGGALAGELFF. The CDR3 DNA follows: TGTGCCAGCTGCACCTTAACTAGCGGGGGGGCCCTAGCCGGGGAGCTGTTTTTT.

This rearrangement joins TRBV28 to TRBJ2-7; possibly TRBD2 for D (6 bases). The V end was cut by 7 bases, the J end by 5 bases, with 21 bases between. This CDR3 region has 15 residues. The germline V gene encodes CDR1 MDHEN and CDR2 SYDVKM. The CDR3 DNA follows: TGTGCCAGCAACGATATAAGAGGAGGGTTCAACGAGCAGTACTTC. Protein sequence: CASNDIRGGFNEQYF.

The V and J genes are TRBV29-1 and TRBJ1-1; D is ambiguous. The CDR3 consists of 11 residues. Deletions cut 4 bases from V and 3 bases from J, with 6 bases between. CDR1 is SQVTM, CDR2 ANQGSEA, per germline. For the CDR3, the DNA is TGCAGCGTTGCACAGTACACTGAAGCTTTCTTT. It yields the protein CSVAQYTEAFF.